This section outlines one T cell receptor (beta chain) sequence together with its context. Its antigen is not known. The primer mix had 60 V beta and 13 J beta primers. Libraries were prepared by immunoSEQ multiplex PCR; TCRdb keeps only in-frame clonotypes and omits some of them. The data show tens of thousands of clones, 87% seen once. The time point was: after dendritic cell vaccination, including at tumor progression/relapse. This sample was taken from a study of glioma-infiltrating T cells after dendritic cell vaccination. Study summary: At biweekly intervals, patients got three intradermal dendritic cell vaccine injections.

V lost 2 bases, J lost 2 bases, and 5 bases stayed unmatched. CDR1 SGHNT and CDR2 YYREEE come from the germline V gene (reference sequence). The CDR3 is made up of 18 amino acids. Findings and caveats of the study: Patients with more pretreatment TILs had longer time to progression and survival.

V gene TRBV5-4 combines with J gene TRBJ2-3, with 16 positions matching TRBD2. Sequenced material: blood, taken after dendritic cell vaccination. The origin of this receptor is a human donor with glioblastoma. For the CDR3, the DNA is TGTGCCAGCAGCTTCGGGACTAGCGGGAGGGCCCTCACAGATACGCAGTATTTT. Its translation: CASSFGTSGRALTDTQYF.